The 18 T cell receptor delta chains reported below all come from one sample, sequenced in a study of gamma-delta chains in newborns, infants, children (dated by TCRdb to about 2019). TCRdb names Illumina MiSeq as the instrument used. Clonotypes were called again by TCRdb from the public reads via CATT, and duplicate nucleotide sequences were then merged into one entry. Within this sample are 15,000 or so delta-chain clones, with roughly 7% of them counted one time only. Clones ranked in the top ten supply about 22% of the sample. Sequencing was carried out using blood. Every receptor here comes from a child who was a newborn, infant or young child, either healthy, febrile or measles-vaccinated (not recorded which).

This sequence joins TRDV2 and TRDJ3, with 11 bases that match TRDD3. The V gene end was trimmed by 4 bases and the J gene end by 0 bases; junction bases not matched to a gene: 16. This CDR3 is built from 22 residues. Per the germline V gene, CDR1 is GEAIGNYY and CDR2 is EKD. The DNA for the CDR3 is TGTGCCTGTGAGACGACACTGGGGGATATCTTTACCGACTCCTGGGACACCCGACAGATGTTTTTC. Protein sequence: CACETTLGDIFTDSWDTRQMFF.

This clone has only a few counts. The CDR3, as DNA: TGTGCCTGTGACAATGCGATACTATCCTGGGACACCCGACAGATGTTTTTC. It specifies CACDNAILSWDTRQMFF. V is TRDV2 and J is TRDJ3; maybe TRDD3 (5 bases). The V gene lost 2 bases and the J gene lost 1 base, with 11 bases spanning the gap. Germline-derived CDR1 and CDR2 are GEAIGNYY and EKD. This CDR3 spans 17 amino acids.

This clone was counted only a few times. This may be a read error, as it is one base from a much larger clone. This chain links TRDV2 with TRDJ3, with D possibly matching TRDD3 (5 bases). The CDR3 has 17 amino acids. Germline-derived CDR1 and CDR2 are GEAIGNYY and EKD. The CDR3 sequence: CACDTAGSSWDTRQVFF. CDR3 nucleotides: TGTGCCTGTGACACCGCTGGAAGCTCCTGGGACACCCGACAGGTGTTTTTC.

This clone rates as medium-sized. The identical CDR3 is also encoded by other nucleotide sequences in the sample. The V and J genes are TRDV2 and TRDJ3, with TRDD3 identical over 8 bases. Germline CDR1 and CDR2: GEAIGNYY and EKD. The CDR3 extends over 18 amino acids. V was clipped by 3 bases and J by 0 bases; unmatched bases: 6. The CDR3 is CACDVLGASSWDTRQMFF. Here the CDR3 DNA reads TGTGCCTGTGACGTACTGGGGGCAAGCTCCTGGGACACCCGACAGATGTTTTTC.

This clone was detected a few times. The germline gene is not matched at one end of the junction; a read error may be the cause. Other DNA sequences in this specimen translate into the identical CDR3. The chain has TRDV2 and TRDJ3; 7 positions match TRDD3. CDR1 is GEAIGNYY and CDR2 is EKD in the germline V gene. This CDR3 is built from 18 residues. The CDR3 loop is CACDKVLGNSWDTRQMFF. CDR3 coding DNA: TGTGCCTGTGACAAAGTACTGGGGAATTCCTGGGACACCCGACAAATGTTTTTC.

The chain joins TRDV2 to TRDJ3, with D unclear. CDR1 and CDR2 (germline): GEAIGNYY, EKD. The V end lost 0 bases, the J end lost 0 bases, and 8 bases lay between the germline ends. The CDR3 spans 17 residues. For the CDR3, the DNA is TGTGCCTGTGACACCGTACGAAGCTCCTGGGACACCCGACAGATGTTTTTC. Translation gives CACDTVRSSWDTRQMFF.

This clone was seen more than once but under ten times. The chain carries TRDV2 and TRDJ3, with TRDD3 as a possible D gene (6 bases). In germline, CDR1 is GEAIGNYY, CDR2 EKD. V lost 3 bases to trimming and J lost 7 bases, with 12 bases between them. This CDR3 is built from 15 residues. The CDR3 bases are TGTGCCTGTGACTGGGTGATACGCGACACCCGACAGATGTTTTTC. Translation gives CACDWVIRDTRQMFF.

This clone turned up a few times. Given a far larger clone just one base away, this is likely a sequencing read error. Other nucleotide sequences from this sample produce the same CDR3. V gene TRDV2 combines with J gene TRDJ3, with TRDD3 identical over 9 bases. CDR1 and CDR2 from the germline V gene are GEAIGNYY and EKD. This CDR3 has 18 amino acids. CDR3 in DNA: TGTGCTTGTGACACCGTACTGGGGGACTCCTGGGACACCCGACAGATGTTTTTC. Translation gives CACDTVLGDSWDTRQMFF.

This chain links TRDV2 with TRDJ3; TRDD3 matches 7 bases. This CDR3 contains 19 residues. Trimming took 0 bases from V and 0 from J; bases not matched to a gene: 7. From germline, CDR1 is GEAIGNYY and CDR2 EKD. The CDR3 region has the DNA TGTGCCTGTGACACCGTGAGGGGGATCAGCTCCTGGGACACCCGACAGATGTTTTTC. Protein: CACDTVRGISSWDTRQMFF.

Concerning this clone itself: Other DNA sequences in the same sample also yield this CDR3. The chain uses TRDV2 and TRDJ3; 9 positions match TRDD3. The CDR3 spans 20 residues. Per germline, CDR1 GEAIGNYY and CDR2 EKD. The ends lost 0 bases at V and 0 bases at J; junction bases unmatched: 8. The CDR3 DNA is TGTGCCTGTGACACCGCTACTGGGGGACCGAGCTCCTGGGACACCCGACAGATGTTTTTC. Protein product: CACDTATGGPSSWDTRQMFF.

This clone appeared a few times. Being one base from a much bigger clone, this may be a read error. At the DNA level, this CDR3 is encoded by other sequences in the same sample as well. The chain's CDR3 is CACDTVGGYASSWDTRQMFF. CDR3 sequence (DNA): TGTGCCTGTGACACGGTCGGGGGATACGCGAGCTCCTGGGACACCCGACAGATGTTTTTC. This chain links TRDV2 with TRDJ3; TRDD3 matches 10 bases. Losses at the gene ends were 1 base for V and 0 bases for J; bases not matched to a gene: 8. The CDR3 has 20 residues. Germline V lookup: CDR1 GEAIGNYY, CDR2 EKD.

The chain couples TRDV2 to TRDJ3; 7 bases map to TRDD3. The V and J ends lost 0 bases and 0 bases, in that order; junction bases with no gene match: 13. The CDR3 loop spans 21 amino acids. Germline CDR1 GEAIGNYY, CDR2 EKD. In nucleotides, the CDR3 is TGTGCCTGTGACACCCTTAGTACTGGGGTATTCGTCTCCTGGGACACCCGACAGATGTTTTTC. This sequence encodes CACDTLSTGVFVSWDTRQMFF.

Comments on this clone: Given a much more abundant clone one base away, this may be a read error. The V call is TRDV2, the J call TRDJ3; TRDD3 agrees at 10 bases. CDR1 GEAIGNYY and CDR2 EKD come from the germline V gene. The CDR3 has 20 amino acids. V shed 4 bases and J 5 bases; nucleotides not matched to a gene: 16. The CDR3 coding sequence is TGTGCCTGTGATCCCTTACCGGGGGATACGAGGCTCAGGGACACCCGACAGATGTTTTTC. It translates to CACDPLPGDTRLRDTRQMFF.

A word on this clone: This CDR3 is also generated by other DNA sequences in the sample. This rearrangement joins TRDV2 to TRDJ3, with 11 bases fitting TRDD3. The CDR3 length is 19 residues. With 0 bases clipped from V and 2 bases from J, the junction kept 5 bases outside the gene matches. Germline CDR1 is GEAIGNYY and CDR2 is EKD. The CDR3 sequence is CACDTVGLGDTWDTRQMFF. Written as DNA, the CDR3 is TGTGCCTGTGACACCGTCGGACTGGGGGATACCTGGGACACCCGACAGATGTTTTTC.

This clone was seen a handful of times. TCRdb's entry gives the protein of a much larger clone, which mismatches this DNA's translation at residue 3, likely from a read error; the protein reported here is translated from the DNA. The rearrangement joins TRDV2 to TRDJ3; 7 nucleotides match TRDD3. Germline loops: CDR1 GEAIGNYY, CDR2 EKD. This CDR3 has 18 residues. Here the CDR3 DNA reads TGTGCCGGTGACACCTGGGGGCCAAGCTCCTGGGACACCCGACAGATGTTTTTC. It codes for CAGDTWGPSSWDTRQMFF.

This clone was seen only a few times. V gene TRDV2 combines with J gene TRDJ3, with TRDD3 identical over 13 bases. Germline CDR1 is GEAIGNYY and CDR2 is EKD. There are 19 residues in the CDR3. Trimming cost V 3 bases and J 2 bases; bases outside gene matches: 6. The CDR3: CACDAYWGIRTWDTRQMFF. The CDR3 DNA reads as TGTGCCTGTGACGCCTACTGGGGGATACGTACCTGGGACACCCGACAGATGTTTTTC.

This clone has more than one count but fewer than ten. This sequence is one base from a far larger clone and is likely a read error. Other DNA sequences in this sample translate to the same CDR3. CDR3 sequence reads: CACDSTGGSWDTRQMFF. DNA of the CDR3: TGTGCCTGTGATAGTACTGGGGGATCCTGGGACACCCGACAGATGTTTTTC. The chain uses TRDV2 and TRDJ3, with TRDD3 identical over 9 bases. This CDR3 is 17 amino acids long. Germline loops: CDR1 GEAIGNYY, CDR2 EKD. V dropped 4 bases and J dropped 1; count of bases not matched to a gene: 4.

This clone turned up a few times. The same CDR3 arises from other DNA sequences in this sample as well. V and J are TRDV2 and TRDJ3; a possible D gene is TRDD3 (6 bases). The ends were cut back, 0 bases at V and 0 bases at J, with 14 bases in the middle. CDR1 and CDR2 (germline): GEAIGNYY, EKD. The CDR3 has 19 residues. The CDR3 sequence: CACDTVTGGSSWDTRQMFF. The CDR3 region has the DNA TGTGCCTGTGACACCGTAACGGGGGGGAGCTCCTGGGACACCCGACAGATGTTTTTC.